This T cell receptor (beta chain) was recorded in a study of CD8+ T cells in alopecia areata. Study overall: Dosing spanned 6 to 18 months on tofacitinib, then 6 months off drug.

Reverse transcription of extracted RNA yielded cDNA, which provided the sequencing template. Some clones are missing from TCRdb's copy, which holds only in-frame ones; the method was immunoSEQ multiplex PCR. The table shows approximately 59,000 clones, with about 44% occurring only once. CDR3 length equals 12 residues. The germline V gene has CDR1 SQVTM and CDR2 ANQGSEA. Germline trimming cut 4 bases from V and 3 bases from J; bases unmatched to any gene: 3. Patients with alopecia areata provided lesional scalp punch biopsies as well as peripheral blood. The sample was CD8+ T cells sorted from blood, taken at week 0. This TCR was recovered from a human donor with alopecia areata. The chain recombines TRBV29-1 with TRBJ2-7, with 7 bases lining up with TRBD2. CDR3 DNA sequence: TGCAGCGTTGCGGCTAGCGGCTACGAGCAGTACTTC. This translates into CSVAASGYEQYF.